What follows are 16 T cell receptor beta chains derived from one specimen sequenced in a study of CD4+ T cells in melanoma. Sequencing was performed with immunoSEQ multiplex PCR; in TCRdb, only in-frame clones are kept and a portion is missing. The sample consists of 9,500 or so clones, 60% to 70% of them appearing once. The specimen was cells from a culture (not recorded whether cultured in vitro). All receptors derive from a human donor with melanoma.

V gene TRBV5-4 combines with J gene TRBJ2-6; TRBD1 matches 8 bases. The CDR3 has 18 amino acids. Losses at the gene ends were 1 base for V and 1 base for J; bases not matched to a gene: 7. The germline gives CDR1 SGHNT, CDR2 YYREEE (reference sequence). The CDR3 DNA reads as TGTGCCAGCAGCTTGCCGCCGGGACAGGAGTCTGGGGCCAACGTCCTGACTTTC. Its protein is CASSLPPGQESGANVLTF.

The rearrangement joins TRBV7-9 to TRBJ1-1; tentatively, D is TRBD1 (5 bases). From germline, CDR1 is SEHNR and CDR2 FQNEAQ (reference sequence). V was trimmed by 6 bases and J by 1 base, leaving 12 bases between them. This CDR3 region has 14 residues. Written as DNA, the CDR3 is TGTGCCAGCAGACTTAATCAGGGGAACACTGAAGCTTTCTTT. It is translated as CASRLNQGNTEAFF.

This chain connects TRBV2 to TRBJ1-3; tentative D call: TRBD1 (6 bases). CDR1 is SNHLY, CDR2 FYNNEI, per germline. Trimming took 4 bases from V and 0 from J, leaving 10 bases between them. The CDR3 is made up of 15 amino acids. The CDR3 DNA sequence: TGTGCCAGCAGTGCAGGACAGTCCTCTGGAAACACCATATATTTT. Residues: CASSAGQSSGNTIYF.

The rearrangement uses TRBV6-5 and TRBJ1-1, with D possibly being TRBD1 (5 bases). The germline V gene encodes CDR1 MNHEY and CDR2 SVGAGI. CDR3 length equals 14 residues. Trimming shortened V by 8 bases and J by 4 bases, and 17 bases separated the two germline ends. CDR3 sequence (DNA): TGTGCCAGCTTTGGACAATCCCCGGGCACTGAAGCTTTCTTT. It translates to CASFGQSPGTEAFF.

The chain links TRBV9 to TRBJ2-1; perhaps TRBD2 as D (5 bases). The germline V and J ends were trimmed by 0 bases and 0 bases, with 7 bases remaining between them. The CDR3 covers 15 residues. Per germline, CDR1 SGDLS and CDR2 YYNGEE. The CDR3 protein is CASSVDGDSYNEQFF. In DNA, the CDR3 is TGTGCCAGCAGCGTAGACGGGGACTCCTACAATGAGCAGTTCTTC. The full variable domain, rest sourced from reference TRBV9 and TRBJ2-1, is DSGVTQTPKHLITATGQRVTLRCSPRSGDLSVYWYQQSLDQGLQFLIQYYNGEERAKGNILERFSAQQFPDLHSELNLSSLELGDSALYFCASSVDGDSYNEQFFGPGTRLTVL.

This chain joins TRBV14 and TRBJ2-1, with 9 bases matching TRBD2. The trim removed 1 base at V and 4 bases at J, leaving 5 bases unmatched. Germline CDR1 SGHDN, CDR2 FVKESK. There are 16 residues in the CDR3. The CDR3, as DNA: TGTGCCAGCAGCCAAGGCGGGAGGGTCCGGTACAATGAGCAGTTCTTC. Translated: CASSQGGRVRYNEQFF.

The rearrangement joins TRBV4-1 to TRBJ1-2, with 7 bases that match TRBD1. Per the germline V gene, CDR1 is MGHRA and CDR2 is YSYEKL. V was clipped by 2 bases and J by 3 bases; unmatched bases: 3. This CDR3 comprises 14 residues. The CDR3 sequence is CASSQTGADYGYTF. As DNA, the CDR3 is TGCGCCAGCAGCCAAACAGGGGCGGACTATGGCTACACCTTC.

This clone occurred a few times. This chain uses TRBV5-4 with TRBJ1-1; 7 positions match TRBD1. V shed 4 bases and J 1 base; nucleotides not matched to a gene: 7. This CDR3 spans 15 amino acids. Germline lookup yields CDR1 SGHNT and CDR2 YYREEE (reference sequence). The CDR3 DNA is TGTGCCAGCAGCGGCGGACAGGTGAGGAACACTGAAGCTTTCTTT. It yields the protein CASSGGQVRNTEAFF.

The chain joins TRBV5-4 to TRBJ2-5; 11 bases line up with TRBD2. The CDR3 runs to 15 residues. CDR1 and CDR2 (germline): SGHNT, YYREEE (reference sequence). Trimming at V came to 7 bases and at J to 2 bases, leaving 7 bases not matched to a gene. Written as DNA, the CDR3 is TGTGCCAGCTCCTTAGCGGGGGGGTTACAAGAGACCCAGTACTTC. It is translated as CASSLAGGLQETQYF.

The CDR3 spells CAISSPDGKNIQYF. As DNA, the CDR3 is TGTGCCATCAGTTCCCCCGACGGTAAAAACATTCAGTACTTC. The rearrangement uses TRBV10-3 and TRBJ2-4; D is unresolved. From germline, CDR1 is ENHRY and CDR2 SYGVKD. Trimming shortened V by 5 bases and J by 4 bases, and 12 bases separated the two germline ends. This CDR3 spans 14 amino acids.

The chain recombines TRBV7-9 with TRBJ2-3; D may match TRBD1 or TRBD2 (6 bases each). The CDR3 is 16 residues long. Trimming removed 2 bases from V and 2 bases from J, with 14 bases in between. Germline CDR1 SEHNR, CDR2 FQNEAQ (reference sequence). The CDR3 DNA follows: TGTGCCAGCAGCTTATCGAGAGGGGGGTACACAGATACGCAGTATTTT. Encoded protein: CASSLSRGGYTDTQYF.

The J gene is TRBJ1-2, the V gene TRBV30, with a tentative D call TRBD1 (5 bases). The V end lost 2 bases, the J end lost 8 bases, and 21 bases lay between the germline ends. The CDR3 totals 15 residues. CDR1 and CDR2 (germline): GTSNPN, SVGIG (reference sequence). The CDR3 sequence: CAWSHSGHRFRGYTF. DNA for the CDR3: TGTGCCTGGAGTCACTCAGGGCATCGCTTTAGGGGCTACACCTTC.

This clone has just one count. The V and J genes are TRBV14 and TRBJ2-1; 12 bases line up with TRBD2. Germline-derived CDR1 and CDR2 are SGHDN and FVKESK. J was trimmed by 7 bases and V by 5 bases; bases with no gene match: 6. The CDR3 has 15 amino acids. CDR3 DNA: TGTGCCAGCAGCACCGGACTAGCGGGGCTTAATGAGCAGTTCTTC. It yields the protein CASSTGLAGLNEQFF.

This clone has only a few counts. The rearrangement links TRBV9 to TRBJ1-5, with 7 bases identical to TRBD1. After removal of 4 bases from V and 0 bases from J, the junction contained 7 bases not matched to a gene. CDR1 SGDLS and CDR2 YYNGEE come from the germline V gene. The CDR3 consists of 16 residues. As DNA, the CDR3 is TGTGCCAGCAGCCCCGGGGCAGGGGGTAGCAATCAGCCCCAGCATTTT. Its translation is CASSPGAGGSNQPQHF.

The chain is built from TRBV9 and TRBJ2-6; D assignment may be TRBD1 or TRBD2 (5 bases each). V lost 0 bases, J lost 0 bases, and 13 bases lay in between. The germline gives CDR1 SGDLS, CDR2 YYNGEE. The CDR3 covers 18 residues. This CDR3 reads CASSVAGDPYSGANVLTF. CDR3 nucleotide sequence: TGTGCCAGCAGCGTAGCCGGGGACCCCTACTCTGGGGCCAACGTCCTGACTTTC.

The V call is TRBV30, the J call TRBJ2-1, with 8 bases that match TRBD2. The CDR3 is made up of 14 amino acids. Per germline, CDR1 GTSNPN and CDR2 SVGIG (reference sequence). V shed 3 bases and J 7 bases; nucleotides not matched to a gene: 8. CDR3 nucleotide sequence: TGTGCCTGGAGCCGGCGGGGGGCCTGGAATGAGCAGTTCTTC. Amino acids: CAWSRRGAWNEQFF.